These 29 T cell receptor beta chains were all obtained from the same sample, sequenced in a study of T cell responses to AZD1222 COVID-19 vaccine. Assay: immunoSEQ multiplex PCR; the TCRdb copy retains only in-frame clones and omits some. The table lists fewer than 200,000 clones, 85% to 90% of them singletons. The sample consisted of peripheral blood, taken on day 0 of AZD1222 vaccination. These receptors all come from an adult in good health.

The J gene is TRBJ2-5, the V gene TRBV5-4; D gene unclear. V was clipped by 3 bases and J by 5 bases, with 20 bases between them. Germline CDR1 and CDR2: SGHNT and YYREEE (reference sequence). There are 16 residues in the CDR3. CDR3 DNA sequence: TGTGCCAGCAGCTCGGCCATTGGTGGCAACGGGGAGACCCAGTACTTC. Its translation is CASSSAIGGNGETQYF.

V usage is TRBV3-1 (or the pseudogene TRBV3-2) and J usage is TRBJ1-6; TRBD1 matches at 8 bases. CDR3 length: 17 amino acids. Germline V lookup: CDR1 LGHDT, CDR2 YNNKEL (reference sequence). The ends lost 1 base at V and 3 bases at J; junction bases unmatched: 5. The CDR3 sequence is CASSQGTGYDYNSPLHF. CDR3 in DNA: TGTGCCAGCAGCCAAGGGACAGGGTATGACTATAATTCACCCCTCCACTTT.

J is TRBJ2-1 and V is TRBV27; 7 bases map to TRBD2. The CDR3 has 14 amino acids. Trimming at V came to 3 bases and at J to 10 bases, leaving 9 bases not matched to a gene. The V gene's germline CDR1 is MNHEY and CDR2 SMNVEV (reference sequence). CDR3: CASSFSGLRIEQFF. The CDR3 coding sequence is TGTGCCAGCAGTTTCTCGGGACTACGCATCGAGCAGTTCTTC.

The CDR3 loop is CASSLGRTTNYGYTF. The DNA for the CDR3 is TGTGCCAGCAGCTTAGGACGGACGACTAACTATGGCTACACCTTC. The rearrangement links TRBV7-9 to TRBJ1-2; D is uncertain. In germline, CDR1 is SEHNR, CDR2 FQNEAQ (reference sequence). Trimming left V 1 base short and J 0 bases short, with 9 bases between. The CDR3 extends over 15 amino acids.

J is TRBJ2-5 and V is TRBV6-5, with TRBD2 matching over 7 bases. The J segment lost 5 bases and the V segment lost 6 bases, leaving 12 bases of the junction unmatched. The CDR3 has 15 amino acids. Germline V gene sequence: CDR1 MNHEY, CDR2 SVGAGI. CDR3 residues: CASRAGTTLGETQYF. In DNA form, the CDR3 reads TGTGCCAGCAGAGCCGGGACTACCCTAGGCGAGACCCAGTACTTC.

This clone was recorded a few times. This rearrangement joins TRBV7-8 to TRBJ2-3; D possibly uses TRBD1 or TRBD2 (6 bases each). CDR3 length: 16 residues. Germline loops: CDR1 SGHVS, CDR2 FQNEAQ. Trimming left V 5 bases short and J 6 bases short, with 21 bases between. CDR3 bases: TGTGCCAGCAGCCCATATAGGGGGAGGAGGGGGGATACGCAGTATTTT. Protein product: CASSPYRGRRGDTQYF.

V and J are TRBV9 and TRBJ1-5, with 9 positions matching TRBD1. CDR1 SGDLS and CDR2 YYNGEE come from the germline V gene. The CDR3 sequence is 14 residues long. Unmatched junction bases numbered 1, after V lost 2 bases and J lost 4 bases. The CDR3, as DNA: TGTGCCAGCAGCGTTGGACAGGGGAATCAGCCCCAGCATTTT. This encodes CASSVGQGNQPQHF.

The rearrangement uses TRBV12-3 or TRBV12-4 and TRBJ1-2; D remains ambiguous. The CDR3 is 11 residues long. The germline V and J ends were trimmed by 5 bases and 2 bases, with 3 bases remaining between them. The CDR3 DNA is TGTGCCAGCAGTGAAAACTATGGCTACACCTTC. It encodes CASSENYGYTF.

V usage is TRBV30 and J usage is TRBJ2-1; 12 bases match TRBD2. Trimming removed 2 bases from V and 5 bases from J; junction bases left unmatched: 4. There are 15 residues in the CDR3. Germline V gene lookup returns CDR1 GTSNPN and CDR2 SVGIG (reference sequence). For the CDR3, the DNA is TGTGCCTGGAGTTGGACTAGCGGGGTGCACAATGAGCAGTTCTTC. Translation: CAWSWTSGVHNEQFF.

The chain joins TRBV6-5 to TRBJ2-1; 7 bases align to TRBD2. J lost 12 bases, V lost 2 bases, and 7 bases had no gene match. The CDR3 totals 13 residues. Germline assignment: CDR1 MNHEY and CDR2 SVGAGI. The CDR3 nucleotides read TGTGCCAGCAGTTACCTAGCGGCGGAGGCGCAGTTCTTC. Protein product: CASSYLAAEAQFF.

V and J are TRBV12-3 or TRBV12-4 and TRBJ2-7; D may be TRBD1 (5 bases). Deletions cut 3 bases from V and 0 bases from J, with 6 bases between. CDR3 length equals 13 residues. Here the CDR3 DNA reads TGTGCCAGCAGTTTCAGGGCCTCCTACGAGCAGTACTTC. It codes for CASSFRASYEQYF.

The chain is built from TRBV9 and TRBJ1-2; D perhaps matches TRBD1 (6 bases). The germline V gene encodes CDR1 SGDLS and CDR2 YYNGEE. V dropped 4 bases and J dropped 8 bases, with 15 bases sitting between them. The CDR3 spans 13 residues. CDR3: CASSLDTGKGYTF. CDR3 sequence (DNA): TGTGCCAGCAGCCTGGATACAGGGAAAGGCTACACCTTC.

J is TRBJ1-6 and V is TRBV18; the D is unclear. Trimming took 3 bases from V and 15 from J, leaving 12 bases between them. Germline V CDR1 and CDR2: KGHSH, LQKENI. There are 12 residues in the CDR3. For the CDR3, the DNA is TGTGCCAGCTCACCCCGAGAGGTTCTCCTCCACTTT. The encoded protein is CASSPREVLLHF. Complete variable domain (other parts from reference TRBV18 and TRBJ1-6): NAGVMQNPRHLVRRRGQEARLRCSPMKGHSHVYWYRQLPEEGLKFMVYLQKENIIDESGMPKERFSAEFPKEGPSILRIQQVVRGDSAAYFCASSPREVLLHFGNGTRLTVT.

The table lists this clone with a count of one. The CDR3 coding sequence is TGTGCCAGCAGCTTGGCGGACAGACAAGAGACCCAGTACTTC. It yields the protein CASSLADRQETQYF. V usage is TRBV5-4 and J usage is TRBJ2-5; tentative D call: TRBD1 (6 bases). Between the trimmed V and J ends, which lost 0 bases and 2 bases, there was a span of 8 bases. Germline V CDR1 and CDR2: SGHNT, YYREEE (reference sequence). The CDR3 is made up of 14 amino acids. Complete variable domain (other parts from reference TRBV5-4 and TRBJ2-5): ETGVTQSPTHLIKTRGQQVTLRCSSQSGHNTVSWYQQALGQGPQFIFQYYREEENGRGNFPPRFSGLQFPNYSSELNVNALELDDSALYLCASSLADRQETQYFGPGTRLLVL.

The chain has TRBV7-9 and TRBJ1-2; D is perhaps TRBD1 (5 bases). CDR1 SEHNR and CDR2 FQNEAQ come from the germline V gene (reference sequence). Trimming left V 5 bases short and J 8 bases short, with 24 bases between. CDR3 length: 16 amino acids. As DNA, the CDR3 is TGTGCCAGCAGCGTCCCATCCACGAGGAGAGGGGACGGCTACACCTTC. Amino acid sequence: CASSVPSTRRGDGYTF.

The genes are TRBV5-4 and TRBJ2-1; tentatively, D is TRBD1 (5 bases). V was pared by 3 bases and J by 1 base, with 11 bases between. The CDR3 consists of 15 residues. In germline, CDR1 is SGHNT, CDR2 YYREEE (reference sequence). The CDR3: CASSSAGRSYNEQFF. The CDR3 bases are TGTGCCAGCAGCTCAGCAGGGCGGTCCTACAATGAGCAGTTCTTC.

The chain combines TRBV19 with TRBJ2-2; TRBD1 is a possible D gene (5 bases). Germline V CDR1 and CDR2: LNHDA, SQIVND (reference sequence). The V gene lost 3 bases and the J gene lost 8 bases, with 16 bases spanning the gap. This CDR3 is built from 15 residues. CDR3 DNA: TGTGCCAGTAGTATTGTAGAGTGGCCAGGGGGGGAGCTGTTTTTT. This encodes CASSIVEWPGGELFF. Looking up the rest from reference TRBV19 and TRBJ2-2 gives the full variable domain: DGGITQSPKYLFRKEGQNVTLSCEQNLNHDAMYWYRQDPGQGLRLIYYSQIVNDFQKGDIAEGYSVSREKKESFPLTVTSAQKNPTAFYLCASSIVEWPGGELFFGEGSRLTVL.

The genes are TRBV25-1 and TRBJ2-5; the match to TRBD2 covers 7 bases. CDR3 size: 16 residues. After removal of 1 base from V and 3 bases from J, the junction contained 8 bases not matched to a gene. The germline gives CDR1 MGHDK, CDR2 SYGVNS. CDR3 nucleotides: TGTGCCAGCAGTGAATGGGGGGGAAAGGGAGAAGAGACCCAGTACTTC. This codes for CASSEWGGKGEETQYF.

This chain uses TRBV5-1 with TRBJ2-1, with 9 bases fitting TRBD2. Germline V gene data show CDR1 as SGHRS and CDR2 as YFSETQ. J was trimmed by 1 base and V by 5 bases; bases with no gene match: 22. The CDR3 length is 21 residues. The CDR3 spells CASSLRAWASSGGNSYNEQFF. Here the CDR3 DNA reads TGCGCCAGCAGTCTTAGGGCGTGGGCTAGTAGCGGGGGTAATTCCTACAATGAGCAGTTCTTC.

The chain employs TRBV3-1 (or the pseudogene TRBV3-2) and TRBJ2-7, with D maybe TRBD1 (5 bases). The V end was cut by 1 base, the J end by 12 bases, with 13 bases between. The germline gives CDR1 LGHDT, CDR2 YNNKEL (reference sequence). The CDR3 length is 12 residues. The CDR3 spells CASSQVPGYVYF. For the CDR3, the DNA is TGTGCCAGCAGCCAAGTGCCAGGGTACGTGTACTTC.

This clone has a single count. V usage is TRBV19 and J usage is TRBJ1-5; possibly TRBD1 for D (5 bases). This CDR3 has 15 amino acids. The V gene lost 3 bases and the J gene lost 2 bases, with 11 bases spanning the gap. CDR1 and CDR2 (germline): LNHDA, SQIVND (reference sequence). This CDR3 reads CASSMGRGGNQPQHF. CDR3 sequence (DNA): TGTGCCAGTAGTATGGGAAGGGGAGGCAATCAGCCCCAGCATTTT.

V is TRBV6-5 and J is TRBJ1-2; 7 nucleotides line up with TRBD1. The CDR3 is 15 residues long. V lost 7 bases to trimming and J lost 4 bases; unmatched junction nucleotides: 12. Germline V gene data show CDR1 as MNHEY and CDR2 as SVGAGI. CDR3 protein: CASTSGGNQAYGYTF. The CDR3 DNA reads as TGTGCCAGCACTTCAGGGGGGAATCAGGCCTATGGCTACACCTTC.

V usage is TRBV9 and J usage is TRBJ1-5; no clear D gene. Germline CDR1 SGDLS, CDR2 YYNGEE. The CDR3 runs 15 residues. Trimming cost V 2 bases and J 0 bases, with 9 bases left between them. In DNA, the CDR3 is TGTGCCAGCAGCGTGGGCTTAGGTAGCAATCAGCCCCAGCATTTT. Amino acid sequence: CASSVGLGSNQPQHF.

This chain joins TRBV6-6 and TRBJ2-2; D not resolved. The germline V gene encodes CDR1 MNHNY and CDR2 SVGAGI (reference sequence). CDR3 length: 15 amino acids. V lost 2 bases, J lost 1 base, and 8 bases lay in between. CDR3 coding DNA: TGTGCCAGCAGTTACACCGACAAGAACACCGGGGAGCTGTTTTTT. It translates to CASSYTDKNTGELFF.

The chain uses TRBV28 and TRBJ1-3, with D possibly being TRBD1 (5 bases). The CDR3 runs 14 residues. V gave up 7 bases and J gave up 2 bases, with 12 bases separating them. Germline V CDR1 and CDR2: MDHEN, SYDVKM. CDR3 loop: CASTRGGAGNTIYF. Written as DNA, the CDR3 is TGTGCCAGCACCCGGGGCGGGGCTGGAAACACCATATATTTT.

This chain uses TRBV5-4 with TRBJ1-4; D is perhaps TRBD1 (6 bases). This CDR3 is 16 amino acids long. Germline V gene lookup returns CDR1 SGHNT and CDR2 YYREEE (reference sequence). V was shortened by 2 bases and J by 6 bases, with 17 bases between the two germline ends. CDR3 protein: CASSFYTGRGDEKLFF. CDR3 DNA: TGTGCCAGCAGCTTTTATACAGGGCGGGGAGATGAAAAACTGTTTTTT.

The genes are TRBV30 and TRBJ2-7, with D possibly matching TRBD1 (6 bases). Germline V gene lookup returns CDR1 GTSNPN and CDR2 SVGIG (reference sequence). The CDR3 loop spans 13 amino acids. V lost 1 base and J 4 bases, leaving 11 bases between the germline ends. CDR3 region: CAWSGGQTYEQYF. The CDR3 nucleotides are TGTGCCTGGAGTGGAGGACAGACATACGAGCAGTACTTC.

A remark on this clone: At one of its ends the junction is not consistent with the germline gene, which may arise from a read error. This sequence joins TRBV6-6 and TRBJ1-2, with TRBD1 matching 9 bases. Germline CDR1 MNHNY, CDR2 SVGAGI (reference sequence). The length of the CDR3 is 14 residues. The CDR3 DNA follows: TGTGCCAGCAGTTACGGGGACAGGGACTACGGCTACACCTTC. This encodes CASSYGDRDYGYTF.

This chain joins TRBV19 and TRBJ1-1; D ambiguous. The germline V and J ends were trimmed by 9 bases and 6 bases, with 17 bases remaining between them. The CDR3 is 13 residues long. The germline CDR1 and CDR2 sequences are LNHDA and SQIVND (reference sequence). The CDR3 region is CASSRQGDPEAFF. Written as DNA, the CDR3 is TGTGCCAGCTCACGGCAAGGAGACCCTGAAGCTTTCTTT.